Included here is one T cell receptor (beta chain) sequence, with context. This clone was counted only a few times. This clone's antigen is unknown. Within one base of it there is no much larger clone, and no base qualities were kept. In total, fewer than 750 healthy bone marrow donors made up the cohort. Cohort members were all nominally healthy when sampled, although unrecorded immune exposures were likely present. The donor tested CMV seronegative and was one of the 352 seronegative cohort members. Each donor provided a peripheral blood sample, and peripheral blood mononuclear cells were used for TCR beta sequencing. The Qiagen DNeasy Blood Extraction Kit was used to extract genomic DNA from the blood cell samples. The library relied on the immunoSEQ multiplex PCR assay. For the multiplex PCR, a mixture combining 60 forward primers for TCR Vbeta segments and 13 reverse primers for TCR Jbeta segments was used. Amplification of the CDR3 region of rearranged TCR beta genes was performed with a multiplex PCR assay on genomic DNA. The Illumina HiSeq System was used to sequence the amplified TCR beta libraries as 87-base-pair reads. Per the source publication's procedure: A later analysis counted some 74 million unique TCR beta chains across the 600 to 850 repertoires, and some 11 million of these chains were shared by at least two donors. Raw reads were error-corrected and collapsed into unique sequences by a nearest-neighbor algorithm in which closely related sequences were merged to remove PCR and sequencing errors. V, D and J gene segments were assigned by aligning CDR3 sequences to IMGT reference sequences. For a sequence to be retained, a match of at least six nucleotides to both a V gene segment and a J gene segment was required. A rearrangement was called productive if the CDR3 had no stop codons and remained in frame with V and J, and every other rearrangement was called non-productive. Following IMGT convention, CDR3 was defined as the stretch from the second conserved V-encoded cysteine to the conserved J-encoded phenylalanine. Sequences without an unambiguous match to a single V gene segment were excluded from the earlier analysis of 587 of the donors. An earlier analysis of several hundred of the donors called V segments functional above 56.7% productive rearrangements and segregating when the between-donor standard deviation exceeded 5%. A statistical classification framework was built for diagnosing cytomegalovirus status from the catalog of TCR beta chain sequences. In a later analysis, V and J genes were assigned by comparing TCR nucleotide sequences against IMGT/GENE-DB human TR gene sequences. A later analysis assigned CDR3 sequences and most-parsimonious VDJ recombination scenarios with the TCRdist pipeline. In a later analysis, every TCR beta chain was defined by the combination of its CDR3 amino acid sequence and its V-gene family, and reads without a unique V-gene family were dropped. As a way to deal with suspected cross-contamination and a sequencing artifact, a later analysis dropped 450 to 700 nucleotide sequences that were highly shared and had low generation probability. For each public chain, a later analysis derived a clonal expansion index from normalized ranks of inferred template counts within each repertoire. A later analysis computed generation probabilities with a VDJ recombination model fitted to out-of-frame rearrangements, and checked the results against IGoR. In a later analysis, TCR-TCR, TCR-HLA and TCR-CMV co-occurrence was scored with hypergeometric tests, and a repertoire-size bias correction was applied to TCR pairs. A later analysis estimated false discovery rates by permuting HLA or CMV assignments 20 times. In a later analysis, co-occurring TCRs were grouped with DBSCAN, and TCRdist sequence similarity was added when clustering was performed within HLA-allele-positive subsets. Co-occurrence clustering excluded repertoires with fewer than 30,000 or more than 120,000 public chains, plus five with anomalous nucleotide sharing. TCRdb took this table from immuneACCESS and kept in-frame rearrangements with V and J called. Such tables lack part of the clones; where checked against another copy, unresolved V genes explain under half of the gap, and the rest is unexplained. D and trimming come from the DNA, and the V and J calls and clone size come from that table. This sample holds some 130,000 clones; roughly 89% were observed only once. Jointly, the top ten make up approximately 4.7% of the sample.

These data originate in a study of cytomegalovirus exposure and HLA in healthy donors (dated by TCRdb to 2016 to 2017). Context from the whole study: An earlier analysis of approximately 640 of the donors reported approximately 270 Gb of sequence data and around 120 million unique TCR beta sequences from roughly 200 million T cells. The number of donors typed differed by locus, with roughly 629-640 for A, B, C, DRB1 and DQB1, more than 500 for DQA1, over 600 for DPA1, and 400 to 490 for DPB1. Roughly 300 gigabases of sequencing data and 70 million to 85 million unique TCR sequences were included in an early release covering under 650 HLA-typed donors. To study patterns of TCR occurrence, a later analysis re-analyzed previously published TCR beta repertoires from more than 550 donors and added high-resolution HLA genotyping. Several DR-DQ haplotypes were handled as single units for association and clustering because linkage in the cohort was strong. High-throughput TCR immunosequencing, statistical association of individual TCRs with disease status, and machine learning were combined to predict cytomegalovirus infection status. The later analysis used no new phenotypic data to find candidate immune exposures, relying instead on TCR beta sequences and their occurrence across donors. Among almost 400 genotyped donors of the cohort, an average of around 240,000 unique TCR beta nucleotide sequences were sequenced per donor, around a sixth of them non-productive. The study profiled the T cell repertoires of around 700 subjects by immunosequencing and related them to cytomegalovirus serostatus. To decide whether each TCR beta V gene segment behaved as functional or pseudogenic, an earlier analysis of approximately 600 of the donors relied on high-throughput TCR beta sequencing. Donor age, sex, ethnicity and CMV serostatus were collected together with the repertoire data. A later genetic analysis took genome-wide SNP genotypes for about 65% of the roughly 670 donors and used that subset as a discovery cohort. Of the roughly 400 genotyped donors, around 81% fell in the genetic ancestry cluster associated with self-reported Caucasian donors. Along with the roughly 700-subject first cohort, a separate validation cohort of over a hundred different subjects was used. The aim of the study was to test whether cataloging public T cell receptors could identify signatures of past pathogen exposure. HLA typing included class I and class II loci at four-digit resolution. Every discovery cohort repertoire had been produced on one sequencing platform. What the study reported, not specific to this receptor: Strong co-occurrence of HLA alleles, especially DR and DQ, made assigning TCR associations to individual alleles difficult. An association between a missense DCLRE1C variant and V-gene and J-gene trimming of TCR beta chains was found in a later genetic analysis and replicated in an independent cohort. The classifier was reported to diagnose cytomegalovirus status with high specificity and sensitivity in both the original and validation cohorts. Linkage disequilibrium might explain the correlated functional status among segregating V segments, but an unknown experimental factor could not be excluded. According to a later genetic analysis, donors in an Asian-associated ancestry cluster had fewer N-insertions in productive TCRs than the approximately 700-donor mean. According to a later analysis, most CMV-associated TCR beta chains appeared to be HLA-restricted, and the HLA associations seemed to be driven largely by CMV exposure. Most TCR sequences were seen in very few donors, while some public TCRs were found in many individuals. It was suggested by the authors that the approach could potentially be generalized to other disease states and immunological phenotypes. Because HLA typing was unavailable for some donors at each locus, only the typed subset was used in association tests. In the study, some 180 TCR beta chains were listed as associated with cytomegalovirus. In a later analysis, several top co-occurrence clusters were reported to appear linked to parvovirus B19, influenza, CMV and Epstein-Barr virus. Presence/absence analyses assumed roughly uniform sequencing depth across donors, an assumption that may not hold. The cohort was sequenced for TCR beta chains only, and without alpha or paired-chain data the features that could be detected were limited. Compared with equally common non-associated chains, HLA-associated TCR beta chains in a later analysis were more clonally expanded and had lower generation probabilities. A further reported finding was that TCR beta sequences accurately predicted the HLA-A and HLA-B alleles for most subjects in the first cohort. The only immune exposure information available for the cohort was CMV serostatus. In a later analysis, the rate of TCR association differed among HLA loci, with DRB1 alleles having the most associated TCRs and HLA-C alleles having the fewest. Because counts were too low, about 18 rarely observed V segments, including chromosome 9 orphons, were excluded from the earlier analysis of under 650 of the donors. Broadly in line with IMGT annotations, most TCR beta V segments showed up in productive rearrangements about 87% or about 30% of the time in an earlier analysis of 450 to 600 of the donors. A cluster of highly shared sequence variants was judged likely to represent a technical artifact of the sequencing pipeline. In vitro tests confirmed that three of the cytomegalovirus-associated TCR beta chains recognize cytomegalovirus antigens. A later analysis associated about 17,000 TCR beta sequences with specific HLA alleles at a false discovery rate of 0.05.

This sequence was found in a woman aged 30 to 39 in good health and CMV-seronegative. Sequencing was performed on PBMCs.

The CDR3 sequence is CASSLGGTSGTEQFF. The base sequence is TGCGCCAGCAGCTTGGGAGGGACTAGCGGAACAGAGCAGTTCTTC. The receptor chain draws on TRBV5-1 and TRBJ2-1; 11 central nucleotides agree with TRBD2. Reading from cysteine to phenylalanine, the CDR3 counts 15 amino acids. Only CDR3 DNA remains: 45 bases, in frame from the first base. CDR1 SGHRS and CDR2 YFSETQ are derived from the germline V gene. V loses 0 bases at its end and J loses 10 bases; junction bases beyond the gene matches: 6.